Listed below are T cell receptor beta chains from one sample, sequenced in a study of cytomegalovirus exposure and HLA in healthy donors. Method: immunoSEQ multiplex PCR; TCRdb's copy keeps in-frame clones and lacks some. The sample shows around 130,000 clones, about 80% of them seen only once. The sequencing input was PBMCs. These receptors were taken from a man aged 25 to 40 in good health and CMV-seronegative. Both conserved end residues are part of each CDR3. A D gene is named only where the DNA matches it firmly. Not all rows give a size; the values are once, few, many and, for expanded clones, a class.

cdr3_length j_call clone_size v_call d_call cdr3_nt cdr3_aa
17 TRBJ2-1 - TRBV28 TRBD2 TGTGCCAGCAGTTTATTCCCCCATGCGGGAGGGTCGAATGAGCAGTTCTTC CASSLFPHAGGSNEQFF
11 TRBJ2-1 few TRBV6-1 - TGTGCACTATCACAGGGAAATGAGCAGTTCTTC CALSQGNEQFF
13 TRBJ1-3 once TRBV10-3 - TGTGCCATCAGCCAGACAGGAATTAACACCATATATTTT CAISQTGINTIYF
16 TRBJ2-5 - TRBV5-8 TRBD1 TGTGCCAGCAGCCCCTTCATGACAGGGCCCTTGGAGACCCAGTACTTC CASSPFMTGPLETQYF
15 TRBJ2-6 - TRBV4-3 - TGCGCCAGCAGCCTAGGAGACTCTGGGGCCAACGTCCTGACTTTC CASSLGDSGANVLTF
15 TRBJ1-6 once TRBV28 - TGTGCCAGCAGTTTCCGAGGGGGTTATAATTCACCCCTCCACTTT CASSFRGGYNSPLHF
15 TRBJ2-1 - TRBV4-1 TRBD2 TGCGCCAGCAGCCAAAGCGGGACTAGTCGCAATGAGCAGTTCTTC CASSQSGTSRNEQFF
14 TRBJ1-4 few TRBV6-1 - TGTGCCAGCAGAAGACAGCCAACTAATGAAAAACTGTTTTTT CASRRQPTNEKLFF
15 TRBJ1-1 few TRBV7-2 - TGTGCCAGCAGCTTAAGGGGGGGGGCCAACACTGAAGCTTTCTTT CASSLRGGANTEAFF
15 TRBJ2-7 - TRBV7-9 - TGTGCCAGCAGCCTATTCGTGACTGTCCCCGACGAGCAGTACTTC CASSLFVTVPDEQYF
13 TRBJ2-5 few TRBV7-3 TRBD1 TGTGCCAGCAGCCGGACAGGGGTGGAGACCCAGTACTTC CASSRTGVETQYF
18 TRBJ1-1 - TRBV7-9 TRBD1 TGTCCCAGCAGCTTATACGTAATTCGGACAGGGCGAGCCACTGAAGCTTTCTTT CPSSLYVIRTGRATEAFF
14 TRBJ2-1 - TRBV19 TRBD1 TGTGCCAGTAGTATCGGACAGGGCTACAATGAGCAGTTCTTC CASSIGQGYNEQFF
16 TRBJ2-1 once TRBV5-1 TRBD2 TGCGCCAGCAGCTCCGGGACTAGCGGGGGGGCCAATGAGCAGTTCTTC CASSSGTSGGANEQFF
15 TRBJ2-2 - TRBV6-1 TRBD2 TGTGCCAGCAGCGTACTAGCGGGTAACACCGGGGAGCTGTTTTTT CASSVLAGNTGELFF
14 TRBJ1-1 - TRBV28 - TGTGCCAGCAGTTTCACCGCGTTTAACACTGAAGCTTTCTTT CASSFTAFNTEAFF
16 TRBJ2-7 once TRBV4-2 - TGTGCCAGCAGCCTGGGGCAGGGGGAGGTCCACTACGAGCAGTACTTC CASSLGQGEVHYEQYF
14 TRBJ2-2 - TRBV7-2 TRBD2 TGTGCCAGCAGCTCTAGGACTAGGGCCGGGGAGCTGTTTTTT CASSSRTRAGELFF
16 TRBJ2-7 - TRBV4-1 - TGCGCCAGCAGCCAAGCCCTTCTGCGGGTCACCCACGAGCAGTACTTC CASSQALLRVTHEQYF
15 TRBJ1-1 - TRBV28 TRBD1 TGTGCCAGCAGTTTATTAGGGGGCGCAGTCACTGAAGCTTTCTTT CASSLLGGAVTEAFF
17 TRBJ2-7 - TRBV27 TRBD1 TGTGCCAGCAGTTTCGGAGGAGGTCGGGACAGGGGCGACGAGCAGTACTTC CASSFGGGRDRGDEQYF
13 TRBJ1-2 - TRBV29-1 TRBD1 TGCAGCGTTGGAGGGACAGAGAACTATGGCTACACCTTC CSVGGTENYGYTF
16 TRBJ2-3 - TRBV19 TRBD2 TGTGCCAGTAGTATACAACTAGCGGGAGGCACAGATACGCAGTATTTT CASSIQLAGGTDTQYF
14 TRBJ2-2 - TRBV7-8 - TGTGCCACCCCGGGACACGCGAACACCGGGGAGCTGTTTTTT CATPGHANTGELFF
13 TRBJ2-5 - TRBV6-6 - TGTGCCAGCAGTTACTCGGGGGCTGAGACCCAGTACTTC CASSYSGAETQYF
17 TRBJ1-5 - TRBV15 - TGTGCCACCAGCAGCTTGACAGGTATGTTCGGCAATCAGCCCCAGCATTTT CATSSLTGMFGNQPQHF
16 TRBJ2-3 - TRBV4-2 TRBD2 TGTGCCAGCAGCCAAGGGGTGAGCGGGGGGGAAGATACGCAGTATTTT CASSQGVSGGEDTQYF
16 TRBJ2-1 - TRBV28 TRBD2 TGTGCCAGCAGTACCCTAGCGGGAGGCTCCTACAATGAGCAGTTCTTC CASSTLAGGSYNEQFF
14 TRBJ1-2 - TRBV6-5 TRBD1 TGTGCCAGCAGTTACACTCGAGGGACAGGTGGCTACACCTTC CASSYTRGTGGYTF
14 TRBJ2-1 - TRBV15 - TGTGCCACCAGCAGAGAGGGGGCCCACAATGAGCAGTTCTTC CATSREGAHNEQFF
13 TRBJ2-7 once TRBV2 - TGTGCCAGCATTGGGAGGGGGACCCACGAGCAGTACTTC CASIGRGTHEQYF
14 TRBJ2-3 - TRBV5-1 - TGCGCCAGCAGCCGTGGCCCCGACACAGATACGCAGTATTTT CASSRGPDTDTQYF